The 12 T cell receptor beta chains in this list originate from one sample, sequenced in a study of blood T cell repertoires in COVID-19. Clones were sequenced by immunoSEQ multiplex PCR, and TCRdb holds only the in-frame ones, with some missing. The repertoire holds under 350,000 clones, with roughly 89% as singletons. Sequenced sample: PBMCs or T cells enriched from blood (not recorded which). The source of these receptors is a woman in her forties who had recovered from COVID-19.

The chain joins TRBV5-1 to TRBJ1-2; 11 bases fit TRBD1. The CDR3 is made up of 21 amino acids. The V and J ends lost 5 bases and 8 bases, in that order; junction bases with no gene match: 29. The germline CDR1 and CDR2 sequences are SGHRS and YFSETQ. The CDR3 is CASSPQGTPGQGAVPMYGYTF. DNA for the CDR3: TGCGCCAGCAGTCCTCAAGGTACACCCGGACAGGGGGCTGTTCCTATGTACGGCTACACCTTC.

The chain joins TRBV18 to TRBJ2-3; 15 bases align to TRBD2. Germline CDR1 is KGHSH and CDR2 is LQKENI. The CDR3 sequence is 16 residues long. The junction had 4 bases not matched to a gene; V was cut back by 4 bases and J by 5 bases. CDR3 in DNA: TGTGCCAGCTCACACGGACTAGCGGGGGGGCAAGATACGCAGTATTTT. Translation gives CASSHGLAGGQDTQYF.

The V call is TRBV6-6, the J call TRBJ1-2; D is undetermined. Germline V gene sequence: CDR1 MNHNY, CDR2 SVGAGI (reference sequence). The V end was cut by 4 bases, the J end by 7 bases, with 19 bases between. This CDR3 has 15 amino acids. DNA for the CDR3: TGTGCCAGCAGTTTGCTGTCTGACGCGAGGCTTGGCTACACCTTC. Translated: CASSLLSDARLGYTF.

The CDR3 DNA follows: TGTGCCAGCAGCGAACTAGCGGGAGGGCCTACAGATACGCAGTATTTT. Translating it yields CASSELAGGPTDTQYF. The V gene is TRBV7-3, the J gene TRBJ2-3, with 13 bases aligning to TRBD2. CDR3 size: 16 residues. Germline lookup yields CDR1 SGHTA and CDR2 FQGTGA. V lost 5 bases, J lost 3 bases, and 5 bases stayed unmatched. Together with reference TRBV7-3 and TRBJ2-3, the CDR3 gives the full variable domain: GAGVSQTPSNKVTEKGKYVELRCDPISGHTALYWYRQSLGQGPEFLIYFQGTGAADDSGLPNDRFFAVRPEGSVSTLKIQRTERGDSAVYLCASSELAGGPTDTQYFGPGTRLTVL.

This sequence joins TRBV19 and TRBJ1-2; D gene unclear. The V gene's germline CDR1 is LNHDA and CDR2 SQIVND (reference sequence). V was pared by 11 bases and J by 3 bases, with 10 bases between. The CDR3 contains 11 residues. The CDR3 here is CASRVDYGYTF. The CDR3, as DNA: TGTGCCTCGCGCGTGGACTATGGCTACACCTTC.

V is TRBV27 and J is TRBJ2-1; 12 bases agree with TRBD2. V lost 3 bases, J lost 3 bases, and 6 bases stayed unmatched. The CDR3 totals 17 residues. CDR1 is MNHEY, CDR2 SMNVEV, per germline (reference sequence). CDR3 sequence (DNA): TGTGCCAGCAGTTTCCCTAGCGGGAGGGCCATCTACAATGAGCAGTTCTTC. It codes for CASSFPSGRAIYNEQFF.

The chain couples TRBV7-3 to TRBJ1-1; weak D call: TRBD1 (6 bases). V gave up 1 base and J gave up 4 bases, with 10 bases separating them. Germline-derived CDR1 and CDR2 are SGHTA and FQGTGA. This CDR3 has 14 amino acids. In nucleotides, the CDR3 is TGTGCCAGCAGCTTAAGGGGGCCGAGCACTGAAGCTTTCTTT. Amino acids: CASSLRGPSTEAFF.

The chain recombines TRBV10-3 with TRBJ2-7; 12 bases align to TRBD2. Germline V gene lookup returns CDR1 ENHRY and CDR2 SYGVKD. The CDR3 runs 17 residues. V shed 0 bases and J 3 bases; nucleotides not matched to a gene: 6. CDR3 DNA: TGTGCCATCAGTGAGTCGACTAGCGGGGGCATAAGCTACGAGCAGTACTTC. Its protein product is CAISESTSGGISYEQYF.

This chain joins TRBV6-2 or TRBV6-3 and TRBJ2-5; 8 bases fit TRBD2. The V gene's germline CDR1 is MNHEY and CDR2 SVGEGT. V was clipped by 2 bases and J by 4 bases; unmatched bases: 6. The CDR3 consists of 15 residues. CDR3 sequence reads: CASSYRRLAGETQYF. CDR3 DNA: TGTGCCAGCAGTTACAGGCGGCTAGCGGGAGAGACCCAGTACTTC.

The V call is TRBV6-5, the J call TRBJ1-1; the D gene is possibly TRBD1 (5 bases). The germline gives CDR1 MNHEY, CDR2 SVGAGI. Deletions cut 4 bases from V and 7 bases from J, with 16 bases between. The CDR3 is 14 residues long. The CDR3 DNA reads TGTGCCAGCAGTTCGTCAGGGAAAGCTAATGAAGCTTTCTTT. It is translated as CASSSSGKANEAFF.

In nucleotides, the CDR3 is TGCGCCAGCAGCTTAACAGGGGAAGGCTACACCTTC. As protein: CASSLTGEGYTF. The J gene is TRBJ1-2, the V gene TRBV5-1, with TRBD1 matching 7 bases. The CDR3 covers 12 residues. V dropped 2 bases and J dropped 8; count of bases not matched to a gene: 3. Germline CDR1 and CDR2: SGHRS and YFSETQ.

This sequence joins TRBV14 and TRBJ1-1, with 8 bases matching TRBD1. This CDR3 has 15 amino acids. CDR1 and CDR2 from the germline V gene are SGHDN and FVKESK. V was clipped by 1 base and J by 11 bases; unmatched bases: 12. The CDR3 sequence is CASSQVRGQAAGAFF. The CDR3 coding sequence is TGTGCCAGCAGCCAAGTACGGGGACAGGCTGCGGGGGCTTTCTTT.